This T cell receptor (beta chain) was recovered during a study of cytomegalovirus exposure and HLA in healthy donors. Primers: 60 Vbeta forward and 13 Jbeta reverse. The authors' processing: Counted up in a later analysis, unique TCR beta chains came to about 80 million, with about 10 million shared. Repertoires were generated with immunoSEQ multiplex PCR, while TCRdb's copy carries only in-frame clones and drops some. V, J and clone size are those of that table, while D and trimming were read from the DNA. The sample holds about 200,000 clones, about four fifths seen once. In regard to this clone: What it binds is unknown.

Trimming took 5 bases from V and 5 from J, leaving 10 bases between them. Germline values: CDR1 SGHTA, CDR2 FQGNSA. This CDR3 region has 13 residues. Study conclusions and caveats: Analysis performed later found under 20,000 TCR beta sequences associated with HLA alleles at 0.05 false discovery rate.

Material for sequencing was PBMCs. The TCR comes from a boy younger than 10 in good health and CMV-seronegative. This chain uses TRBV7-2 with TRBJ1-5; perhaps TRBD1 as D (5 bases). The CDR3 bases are TGTGCCAGCAGCCTCGACAGATATCAGCCCCAGCATTTT. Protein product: CASSLDRYQPQHF.